This T cell receptor beta chain appears in the sequencing data of a study of blood T cell repertoires in COVID-19 (dated by TCRdb to the early 2020s). In terms of the full investigation: The collaborator samples originated in the United States, Italy and Spain and spanned the acute and convalescent phases of COVID-19. Samples were obtained from the ongoing ImmuneRACE study (first 160 participants) and from about 1,300 subjects provided by 6 global collaborators. A de-identified subject ID, COVID-19 status, age in years and sex were almost always included in the sample metadata. The material from the prospective study consisted of cDNA or gDNA derived from T cells, B-cell-depleted T cells, or PBMCs. HLA class I and class II types, where available, came from metadata supplied by the sample provider rather than from assay-based typing. The dataset comprised deeply sampled blood TCRbeta repertoires from subjects exposed to, actively infected with, or recovered from COVID-19. The repertoires were released in a freely available public database intended as a resource for research on the immune response to SARS-CoV-2. What the work shows at the level of the full study, not this receptor alone: The quantity of clinical and demographic metadata differed by source and by participant and was supplied without curation.

TCRbeta CDR3 regions were amplified from genomic DNA by means of the immunoSEQ Assay, a bias-controlled multiplex PCR. The original pipeline was this. The number of nucleated cells in each sample was estimated by amplification of reference gene primers within the assay. To quantify the absolute abundance of each unique TCRbeta CDR3 rearrangement, sequence reads were collapsed and filtered. For each sample, productive Simpson clonality was calculated as the square root of Simpson's diversity index over productive rearrangements. TCRdb carries this immuneACCESS record with in-frame sequences only. Its versions omit some clonotypes, under half of them owing to an unresolved V gene in the studies checked, with the rest unexplained. V and J calls plus clone size are reproduced from that table; the DNA served to infer D and trimming. For this sample there are some 190,000 clones; over 75% appear just once. The ten largest clones add up to around 11% of the sample.

Collaborating institutions collected whole blood in K2EDTA tubes following their own protocols. Collaborator samples were shipped for TCRbeta analysis as frozen whole blood, isolated PBMCs, or DNA extracted from either sample type. About this clone: This clone's antigen is unknown. One base away there is no much larger clone; base qualities are not given.

This TCR was sampled from a woman aged 45-60 years with acute or convalescent COVID-19. Specimen: peripheral blood.

The nucleotide sequence reads TGTGCCAGCAAAAACTTGGGCAACACTGAAGCTTTCTTT. Its translation is CASKNLGNTEAFF. In this chain, TRBV3-1 (or the pseudogene TRBV3-2) is recombined with TRBJ1-1; no D gene call is confident. Relative to germline, V is 7 bases shorter and J is 2 bases shorter, with 11 bases between their ends. CDR1 and CDR2 are drawn from the germline V gene (reference sequence): LGHDT, YNNKEL. Inclusive of the bounding cysteine and phenylalanine, the CDR3 is 13 residues long. Here the CDR3 DNA is all that survives: 39 bases in frame from base 1.